This T cell receptor (beta chain) was captured in a study of cytomegalovirus exposure and HLA in healthy donors. General study points: Later, an analysis showed that TCR beta chains associated with HLA were more clonally expanded than others that were equally common. Among TCR beta chains, those listed as cytomegalovirus-associated numbered around 160. The likely origin of a cluster of highly shared sequence variants was a sequencing artifact.

13 Jbeta primers and 60 Vbeta primers were used for the PCR. Authors' data handling: An analysis that came later counted around 80 million unique TCR beta chains, around 12 million shared. Some clones are missing from TCRdb's copy, which holds only in-frame ones; the method was immunoSEQ multiplex PCR. V and J calls and clone size come straight from that table; D and trimming were deduced from the DNA. The sample includes over 150,000 clones, roughly 70% of them seen just once. V was shortened by 2 bases and J by 3 bases, with 7 bases between the two germline ends. The CDR3 is 13 amino acids. The germline V gene has CDR1 MNHEY and CDR2 SVGAGI. For this clone: Antigen specificity is unknown.

The chain is built from TRBV6-5 and TRBJ1-1; D is unclear. Sample: PBMCs. The receptor's source is a male donor in good health and CMV-seronegative. CDR3 amino acids: CASSYTGDTEAFF. Written as DNA, the CDR3 is TGTGCCAGCAGTTACACCGGGGACACTGAAGCTTTCTTT.